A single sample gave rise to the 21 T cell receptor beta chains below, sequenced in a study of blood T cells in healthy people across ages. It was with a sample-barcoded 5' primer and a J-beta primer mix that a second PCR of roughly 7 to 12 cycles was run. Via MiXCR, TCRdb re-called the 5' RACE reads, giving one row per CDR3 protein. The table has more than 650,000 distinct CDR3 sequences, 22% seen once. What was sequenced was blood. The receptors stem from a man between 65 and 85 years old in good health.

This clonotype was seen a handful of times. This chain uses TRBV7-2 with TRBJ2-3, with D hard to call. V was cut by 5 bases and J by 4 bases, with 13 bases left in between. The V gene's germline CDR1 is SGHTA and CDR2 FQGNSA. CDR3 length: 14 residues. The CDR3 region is CASSRLNPPDTQYF. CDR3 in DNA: TGTGCCAGCAGCCGCCTAAACCCCCCAGATACGCAGTATTTT.

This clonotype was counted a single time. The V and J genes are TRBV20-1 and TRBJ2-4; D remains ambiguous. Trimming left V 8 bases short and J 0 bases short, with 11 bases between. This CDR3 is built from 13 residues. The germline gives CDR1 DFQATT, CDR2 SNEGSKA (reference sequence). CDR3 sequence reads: CSPTIIAKNIQYF. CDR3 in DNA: TGCAGTCCCACTATCATAGCCAAAAACATTCAGTACTTC.

In nucleotides, the CDR3 is TGCAGCGCAACGACAGGGGGGAATTCCTACGAGCAGTACTTC. Protein: CSATTGGNSYEQYF. The V call is TRBV29-1, the J call TRBJ2-7, with 9 bases that match TRBD1. Looked up from germline, CDR1 is SQVTM and CDR2 is ANQGSEA. Trimming cost V 7 bases and J 1 base; bases outside gene matches: 8. The CDR3 covers 14 residues.

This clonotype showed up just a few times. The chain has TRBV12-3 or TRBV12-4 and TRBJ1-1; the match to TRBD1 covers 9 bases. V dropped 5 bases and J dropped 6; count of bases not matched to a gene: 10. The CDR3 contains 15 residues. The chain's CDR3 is CASSRTGTGRAEAFF. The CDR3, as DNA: TGTGCCAGCAGTCGTACCGGGACAGGGAGAGCTGAAGCTTTCTTT.

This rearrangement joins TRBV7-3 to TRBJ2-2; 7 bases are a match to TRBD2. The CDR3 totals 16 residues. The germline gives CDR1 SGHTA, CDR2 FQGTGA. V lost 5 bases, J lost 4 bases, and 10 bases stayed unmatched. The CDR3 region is CASSTPLAATTGELFF. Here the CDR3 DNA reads TGTGCCAGCAGCACCCCGCTAGCGGCGACCACCGGGGAGCTGTTTTTT. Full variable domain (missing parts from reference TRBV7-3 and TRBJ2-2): GAGVSQTPSNKVTEKGKYVELRCDPISGHTALYWYRQSLGQGPEFLIYFQGTGAADDSGLPNDRFFAVRPEGSVSTLKIQRTERGDSAVYLCASSTPLAATTGELFFGEGSRLTVL.

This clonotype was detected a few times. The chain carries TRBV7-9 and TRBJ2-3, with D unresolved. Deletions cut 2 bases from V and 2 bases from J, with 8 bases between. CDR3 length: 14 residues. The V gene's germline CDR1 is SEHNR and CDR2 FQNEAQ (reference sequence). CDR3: CASSLQVNTDTQYF. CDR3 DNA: TGTGCCAGCAGCTTACAGGTCAACACAGATACGCAGTATTTT.

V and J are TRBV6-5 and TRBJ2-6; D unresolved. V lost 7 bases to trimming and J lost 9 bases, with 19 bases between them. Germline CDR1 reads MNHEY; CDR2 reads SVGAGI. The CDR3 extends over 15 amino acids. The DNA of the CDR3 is TGTGCCAGCAAGGCCACTTCCCGGAACATCAACGTCCTGACTTTC. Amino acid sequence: CASKATSRNINVLTF.

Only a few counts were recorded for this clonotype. The CDR3 loop is CASTRTRLAGGSGSTGELFF. The CDR3 DNA is TGTGCCAGCACCAGAACCCGATTAGCGGGAGGAAGTGGATCGACCGGGGAGCTGTTTTTT. V and J are TRBV12-3 or TRBV12-4 and TRBJ2-2, with 10 positions matching TRBD2. J lost 5 bases, V lost 7 bases, and 22 bases had no gene match. CDR3 length: 20 amino acids.

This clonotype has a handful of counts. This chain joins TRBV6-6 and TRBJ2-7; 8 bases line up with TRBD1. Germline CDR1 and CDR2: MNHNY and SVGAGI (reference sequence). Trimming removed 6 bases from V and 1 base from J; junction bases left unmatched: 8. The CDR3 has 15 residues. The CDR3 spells CASRGPGTGSYEQYF. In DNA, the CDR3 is TGTGCCAGCAGGGGGCCGGGGACAGGATCCTACGAGCAGTACTTC.

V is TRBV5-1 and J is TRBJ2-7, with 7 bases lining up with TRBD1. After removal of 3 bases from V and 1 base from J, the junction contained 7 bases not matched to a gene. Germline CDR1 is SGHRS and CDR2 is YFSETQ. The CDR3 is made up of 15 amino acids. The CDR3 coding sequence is TGCGCCAGCAGCTCTTTGAGGGGGCCTTCCTACGAGCAGTACTTC. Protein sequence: CASSSLRGPSYEQYF.

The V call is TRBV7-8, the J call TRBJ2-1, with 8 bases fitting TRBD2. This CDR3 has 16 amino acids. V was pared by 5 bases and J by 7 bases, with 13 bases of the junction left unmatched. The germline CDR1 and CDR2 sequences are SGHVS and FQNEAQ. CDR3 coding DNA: TGTGCCAGCAGCACCCGAGCGGGGGTCATGGGAAATGAGCAGTTCTTC. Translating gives CASSTRAGVMGNEQFF.

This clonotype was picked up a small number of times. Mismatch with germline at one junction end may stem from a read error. The DNA for the CDR3 is TGTGCCAGCAGTTTTTTTCCTCCCTCTGAGGGAGGCCCCCAACAGACCCAGTACTTC. Protein sequence: CASSFFPPSEGGPQQTQYF. The rearrangement uses TRBV28 and TRBJ2-5; a possible D gene is TRBD2 (6 bases). Germline values: CDR1 MDHEN, CDR2 SYDVKM. The CDR3 is made up of 19 amino acids.

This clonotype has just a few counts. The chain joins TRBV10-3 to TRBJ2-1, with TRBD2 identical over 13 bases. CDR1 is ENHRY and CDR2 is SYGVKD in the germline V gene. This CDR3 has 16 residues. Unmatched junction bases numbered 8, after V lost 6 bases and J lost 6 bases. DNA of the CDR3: TGTGCCATCAGGGACCCGGGACTAGCGGGAAGCAATGAGCAGTTCTTC. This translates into CAIRDPGLAGSNEQFF.

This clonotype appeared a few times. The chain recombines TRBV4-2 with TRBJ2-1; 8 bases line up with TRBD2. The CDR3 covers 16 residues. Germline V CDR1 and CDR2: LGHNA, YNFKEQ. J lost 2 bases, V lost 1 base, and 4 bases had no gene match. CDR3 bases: TGTGCCAGCAGCCAAGGGAGCGGGGGTCCCTACAATGAGCAGTTCTTC. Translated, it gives CASSQGSGGPYNEQFF.

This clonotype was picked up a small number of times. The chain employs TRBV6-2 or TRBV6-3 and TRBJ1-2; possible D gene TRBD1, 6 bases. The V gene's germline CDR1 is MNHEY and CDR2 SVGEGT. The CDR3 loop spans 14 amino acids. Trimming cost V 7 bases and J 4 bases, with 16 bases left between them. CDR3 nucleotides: TGTGCCAGCACCAGTACAGGGCCCCCCTATGGCTACACCTTC. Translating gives CASTSTGPPYGYTF.

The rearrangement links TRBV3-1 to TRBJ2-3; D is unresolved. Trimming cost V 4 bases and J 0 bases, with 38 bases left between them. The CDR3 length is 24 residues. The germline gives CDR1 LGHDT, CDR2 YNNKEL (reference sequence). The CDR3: CASSLFRGFVRLGNSRQSTDTQYF. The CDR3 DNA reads TGTGCCAGCAGCCTATTTCGCGGCTTTGTTCGTTTAGGGAACTCGAGGCAAAGCACAGATACGCAGTATTTT.

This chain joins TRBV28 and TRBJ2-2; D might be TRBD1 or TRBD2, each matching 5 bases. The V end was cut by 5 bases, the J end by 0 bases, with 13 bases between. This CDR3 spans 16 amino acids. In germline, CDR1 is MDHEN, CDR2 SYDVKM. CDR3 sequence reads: CASSTHGAPNTGELFF. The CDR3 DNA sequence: TGTGCCAGCAGTACCCACGGGGCGCCGAACACCGGGGAGCTGTTTTTT.

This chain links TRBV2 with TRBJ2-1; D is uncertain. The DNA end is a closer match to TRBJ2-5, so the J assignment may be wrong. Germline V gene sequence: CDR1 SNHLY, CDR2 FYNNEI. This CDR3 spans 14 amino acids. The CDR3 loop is CASKIERARETQYF. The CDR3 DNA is TGTGCCAGCAAAATTGAAAGGGCGCGAGAGACCCAGTACTTC.

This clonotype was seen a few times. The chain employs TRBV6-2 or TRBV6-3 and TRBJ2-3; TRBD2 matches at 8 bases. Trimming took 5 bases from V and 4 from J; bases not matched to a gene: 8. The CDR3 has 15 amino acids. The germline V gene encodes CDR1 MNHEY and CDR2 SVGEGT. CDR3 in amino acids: CASSKGLAWSDTQYF. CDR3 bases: TGTGCCAGCAGTAAAGGACTAGCATGGTCAGATACGCAGTATTTT.

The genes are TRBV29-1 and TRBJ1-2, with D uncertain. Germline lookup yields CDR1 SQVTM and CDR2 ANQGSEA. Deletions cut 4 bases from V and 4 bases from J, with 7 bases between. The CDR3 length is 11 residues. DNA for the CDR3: TGCAGCGTTGGTGAACCCTATGGCTACACCTTC. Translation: CSVGEPYGYTF.

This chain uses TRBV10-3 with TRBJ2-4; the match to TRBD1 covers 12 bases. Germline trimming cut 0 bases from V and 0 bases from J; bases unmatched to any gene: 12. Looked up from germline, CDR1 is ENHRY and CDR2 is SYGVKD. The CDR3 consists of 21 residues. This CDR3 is CAISESRLGQGAPLAKNIQYF. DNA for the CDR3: TGTGCCATCAGTGAGTCGAGGCTGGGACAGGGGGCACCTCTAGCCAAAAACATTCAGTACTTC.